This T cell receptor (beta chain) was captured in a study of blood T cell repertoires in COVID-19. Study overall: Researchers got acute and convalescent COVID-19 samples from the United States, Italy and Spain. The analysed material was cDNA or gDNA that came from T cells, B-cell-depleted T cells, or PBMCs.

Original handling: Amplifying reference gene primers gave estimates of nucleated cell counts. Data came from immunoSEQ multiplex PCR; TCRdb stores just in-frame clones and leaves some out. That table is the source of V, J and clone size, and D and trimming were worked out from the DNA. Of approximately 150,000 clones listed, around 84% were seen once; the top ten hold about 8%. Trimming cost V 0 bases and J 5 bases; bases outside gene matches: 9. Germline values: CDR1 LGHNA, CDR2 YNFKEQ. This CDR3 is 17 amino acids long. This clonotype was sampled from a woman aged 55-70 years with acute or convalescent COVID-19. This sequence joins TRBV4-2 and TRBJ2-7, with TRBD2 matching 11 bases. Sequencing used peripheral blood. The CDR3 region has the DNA TGTGCCAGCAGCCAAGATGCGCTAGCGGGGGGAGTGGACGAGCAGTACTTC. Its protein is CASSQDALAGGVDEQYF.